Listed below are T cell receptor beta chains from one sample, sequenced in a study of cytomegalovirus exposure and HLA in healthy donors. Clones were sequenced by immunoSEQ multiplex PCR, and TCRdb holds only the in-frame ones, with some missing. The repertoire holds approximately 190,000 clones, 75% to 90% seen once, with 6.3% in the top ten. Sequencing was done on a sample of PBMCs. The receptor source for this set is a man aged 35 to 55 in good health and CMV-seropositive. Each CDR3 is given with its conserved first and last residue. The D gene is left open where the match is weak. Size tells how often a clone was seen (once, few, many) or the class of an expanded clone, and some rows leave it out.

v_call	j_call	d_call	clone_size	cdr3_nt	cdr3_aa
TRBV5-4	TRBJ2-1	TRBD2	NA	TGTGCCAGCACCCCGCGGGGGGGGCTCAATGAGCAGCTCTTC	CASTPRGGLNEQLF
TRBV27	TRBJ2-5	TRBD2	once	TGTGCCAGCAGTTCCCAAGCGGGGGGGCAAAAGACCCAGTACTTC	CASSSQAGGQKTQYF
TRBV7-2	TRBJ1-6	NA	NA	TGTGCCAGCAGCTTAACACCGAATAATTCACCCCTCCACTTT	CASSLTPNNSPLHF
TRBV28	TRBJ1-4	TRBD1	few	TGTGCCAGCAGCCCTTGGGGACAGGAAAAACTGTTTTTT	CASSPWGQEKLFF
TRBV19	TRBJ2-3	TRBD2	few	TGTGCCAGTAGTAGCGGGGGGGGGTATACGCAGTATTTT	CASSSGGGYTQYF
TRBV9	TRBJ2-3	TRBD2	NA	TGTGCCAGCAGCGTCGAAGTTCCAGCGGGGGGCCTCACAGATACGCAGTATTTT	CASSVEVPAGGLTDTQYF
TRBV7-2	TRBJ2-5	NA	NA	TGTGCCAGCAGCTCCGGACCCACCCGTGTGAGGGAAGAGACCCAGTACTTC	CASSSGPTRVREETQYF
TRBV29-1	TRBJ1-1	NA	NA	TGCAGAGGGGGGGACACTGAAGCTTTCTTT	CRGGDTEAFF
TRBV15	TRBJ2-4	NA	NA	TGTGCCACCAGCAGGGGGCGGGATGGGGACATTCAGTACTTC	CATSRGRDGDIQYF
TRBV5-4	TRBJ1-6	NA	once	TGTGCCAGCAGCGCCGTCAGGGGCGATTCACCCCTCCACTTT	CASSAVRGDSPLHF
TRBV13	TRBJ2-5	NA	NA	TGTGCCAGCAGCTTAGGGTCGCGTAGCAAGTCTGGGACCCAGTACTTC	CASSLGSRSKSGTQYF
TRBV5-1	TRBJ2-2	NA	NA	TGCGCCAGCAGCTTGGTGGTGGCTTCGAACACCGGGGAGCTGTTTTTT	CASSLVVASNTGELFF
TRBV7-8	TRBJ2-7	TRBD2	NA	TGTGCCAGCACCCTCCGGGAGGGAGGGGCCGGCGAGCAGTACTTC	CASTLREGGAGEQYF
TRBV9	TRBJ2-7	TRBD1	NA	TGTGCCAGCAGCGACACAGGGGTCGAGCAGTACTTC	CASSDTGVEQYF
TRBV6-1	TRBJ2-1	NA	few	TGTGCCAGCAGTGAAAGGCAGGATGAGCAGTTCTTC	CASSERQDEQFF
TRBV7-2	TRBJ1-4	NA	few	TGTGCCAGCAGCCAGGGGACGGCCACTAATGAAAAACTGTTTTTT	CASSQGTATNEKLFF
TRBV30	TRBJ1-1	NA	NA	TGTGCCTGGAGTGACGGGAGGCAGGGCGAAGCTTTCTTT	CAWSDGRQGEAFF
TRBV13	TRBJ2-3	TRBD2	NA	TGTGCCAGCAGCTCCGGACTAGCGGGGGGCGCTAGCACAGATACGCAGTATTTT	CASSSGLAGGASTDTQYF
TRBV2	TRBJ2-5	NA	NA	TGTGCCAGCAGCGACTTAGAGACCCAGTACTTC	CASSDLETQYF
TRBV6-5	TRBJ2-2	NA	NA	TGTGCCAGCAGACTCCTGGCGGATTCCGGGGAGCTGTTTTTT	CASRLLADSGELFF
TRBV2	TRBJ1-5	NA	NA	TGTGCCAGCAGCCACCAGAAACCGGGACAGCCCCAGCATTTT	CASSHQKPGQPQHF
TRBV5-8	TRBJ2-3	TRBD2	NA	TGTGCCAGCAGCTTGCAAGCGGGGGCAAATACGCAGTATTTT	CASSLQAGANTQYF
TRBV6-4	TRBJ2-3	TRBD2	NA	TGTGCCAGCAGTACTAGCGGGGCCACGGTCGGTACGCAGTATTTT	CASSTSGATVGTQYF
TRBV2	TRBJ2-1	TRBD2	NA	TGTGCCTCCCGGGTTGGCGGGGGAAATGAGCAGTTCTTC	CASRVGGGNEQFF
TRBV28	TRBJ1-5	NA	few	TGTGCCAGCAGTACAGGGAATCAGCCCCAGCATTTT	CASSTGNQPQHF
TRBV6-6	TRBJ2-1	NA	once	TGTGCCAGCAGTAACCCCCGGGGGTACAATGAGCAGTTCTTC	CASSNPRGYNEQFF
TRBV5-6	TRBJ2-1	TRBD2	NA	TGTGCCAGCAGCCTGGGTAGCGGGATAAATGAGCAGTTCTTC	CASSLGSGINEQFF
TRBV15	TRBJ1-2	TRBD1	few	TGTGCCACCAGCAGGGACAGGGGGCTCTATGGCTACACCTTC	CATSRDRGLYGYTF
TRBV6-4	TRBJ1-1	NA	NA	TGTGCCAGCAGTGAAGGGGCCGGGACTGAAGCTTTCTTT	CASSEGAGTEAFF
TRBV9	TRBJ1-4	TRBD1	NA	TGTGCCAGCAGCCCAGGGACCGGGACAGTGGGACAAAAACTGTTTTTT	CASSPGTGTVGQKLFF
TRBV7-9	TRBJ2-2	TRBD1	NA	TGTGCCAGCACAAGGACAGGCGGCACCGGGGAGCTGTTTTTT	CASTRTGGTGELFF
TRBV28	TRBJ2-5	TRBD2	NA	TGTGCCAGCAGTTTAAGGACTAGCTTACAAGAGACCCAGTACTTC	CASSLRTSLQETQYF
TRBV19	TRBJ1-1	NA	NA	TGTGCCAGTAGTATAGAGCCACAGGGAGGGTCCGAAGCTTTCTTT	CASSIEPQGGSEAFF
TRBV5-6	TRBJ2-7	TRBD1	NA	TGTGCCAGCAGCCCACCGGACAGGGTGACGGGCGAGCAGTACTTC	CASSPPDRVTGEQYF
TRBV7-8	TRBJ2-5	TRBD1	NA	TGTGCCAGCAGCCCCAGCGTGGGGACAGGCCTTCAGACCCAGTACTTC	CASSPSVGTGLQTQYF
TRBV29-1	TRBJ2-7	TRBD2	NA	TGCAGCGTTAAAGCGGGGGGCGGCTACGAGCAGTACTTC	CSVKAGGGYEQYF
TRBV7-2	TRBJ2-1	NA	few	TGTGCCAGCAGCCCGGAGGGGGCGGGGGGCCTTTACAATGAGCAGTTCTTC	CASSPEGAGGLYNEQFF
TRBV7-2	TRBJ1-5	NA	few	TGTGCCAGCAGCCCAAGAGGGGGTTTCCAGCCCCAGCATTTT	CASSPRGGFQPQHF
TRBV28	TRBJ1-4	NA	few	TGTGCCAGTACAGCTCCCTTTAATGAAAAACTGTTTTTT	CASTAPFNEKLFF
TRBV6-1	TRBJ1-2	TRBD1	NA	TGTGCCACCGGAACTTTGGACAGGGACTATGGCTACACCTTC	CATGTLDRDYGYTF
TRBV6-5	TRBJ2-7	NA	NA	TGTGCCAGCAGTTACTCGCGCAGGGGCTCCTACGAGCAGTACTTC	CASSYSRRGSYEQYF
TRBV6-5	TRBJ1-6	TRBD1	NA	TGTGCCAGCAGTTACAGACAGGGTGCTAATTCACCCCTCCACTTT	CASSYRQGANSPLHF
TRBV5-8	TRBJ2-3	NA	NA	TGTGCCAGCAGCTTGCGGGGGGCCCAAGATACGCAGTATTTT	CASSLRGAQDTQYF
TRBV7-2	TRBJ2-4	TRBD1	NA	TGTGCCAGCAGCTTAGGACAGGGAGTAGCCAAAAACATTCAGTACTTC	CASSLGQGVAKNIQYF
TRBV7-8	TRBJ1-1	TRBD1	NA	TGTGCCAGCAGCTCCAGGGACAGGCTGAACACTGAAGCTTTCTTT	CASSSRDRLNTEAFF
TRBV6-5	TRBJ2-7	NA	NA	TGTGCCAGCAGTTACGAAGGGGGACCCTACGAGCAGTACTTC	CASSYEGGPYEQYF
TRBV29-1	TRBJ2-7	NA	NA	TGCAGCGTTGAACCCCCCACTGGTGAGCAGTACTTC	CSVEPPTGEQYF
TRBV27	TRBJ1-1	NA	few	TGTGCCAGCCGGAGAAACACTGAAGCTTTCTTT	CASRRNTEAFF
TRBV28	TRBJ1-2	NA	few	TGTGCCAGCAGTTTATGGGGGCAGTCTAACTATGGCTACACCTTC	CASSLWGQSNYGYTF
TRBV7-8	TRBJ2-7	NA	NA	TGTGCCAGCAGCCCTCCACAGGGAGGGGAGCAGTACTTC	CASSPPQGGEQYF
TRBV9	TRBJ2-2	TRBD2	NA	TGTGCCAGCAGCGTAGGAGGCCGGACTAGCGGGACCGGGGAGCTGTTTTTT	CASSVGGRTSGTGELFF